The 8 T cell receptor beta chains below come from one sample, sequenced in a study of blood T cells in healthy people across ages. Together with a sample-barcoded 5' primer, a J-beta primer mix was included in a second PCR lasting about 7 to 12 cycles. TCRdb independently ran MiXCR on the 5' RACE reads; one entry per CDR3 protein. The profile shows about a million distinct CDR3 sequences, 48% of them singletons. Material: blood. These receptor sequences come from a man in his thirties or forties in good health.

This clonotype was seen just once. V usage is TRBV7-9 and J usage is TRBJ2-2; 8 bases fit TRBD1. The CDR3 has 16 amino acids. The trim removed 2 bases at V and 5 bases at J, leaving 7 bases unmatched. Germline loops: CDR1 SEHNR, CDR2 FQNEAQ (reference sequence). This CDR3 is CASSLPQGALTGELFF. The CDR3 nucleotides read TGTGCCAGCAGCTTACCCCAGGGGGCGCTTACCGGGGAGCTGTTTTTT.

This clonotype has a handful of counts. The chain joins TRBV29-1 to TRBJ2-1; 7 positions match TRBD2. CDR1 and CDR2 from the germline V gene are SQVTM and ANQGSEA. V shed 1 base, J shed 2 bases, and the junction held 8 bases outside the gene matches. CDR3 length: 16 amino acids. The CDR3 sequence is CSVEVGGFSTYNEQFF. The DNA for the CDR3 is TGCAGCGTTGAAGTGGGAGGGTTTAGCACCTACAATGAGCAGTTCTTC.

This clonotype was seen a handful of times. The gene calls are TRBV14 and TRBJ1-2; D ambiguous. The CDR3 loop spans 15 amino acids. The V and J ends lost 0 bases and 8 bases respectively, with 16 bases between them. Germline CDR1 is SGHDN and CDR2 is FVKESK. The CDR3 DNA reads TGTGCCAGCAGCCAAGATTCCCTCTTTGTGGGGGGCTACACCTTC. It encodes CASSQDSLFVGGYTF.

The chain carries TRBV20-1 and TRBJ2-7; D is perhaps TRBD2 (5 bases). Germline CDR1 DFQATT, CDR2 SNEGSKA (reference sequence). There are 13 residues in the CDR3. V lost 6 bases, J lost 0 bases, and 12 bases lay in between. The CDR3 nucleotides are TGCAGTGCCCCCTCGGACTCCTCCTACGAGCAGTACTTC. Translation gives CSAPSDSSYEQYF.

CDR3 bases: TGTGCCAGCAGTACCCGCCAAAAGACTTATGGCTACACCTTC. It is translated as CASSTRQKTYGYTF. The gene calls are TRBV12-3 or TRBV12-4 and TRBJ1-2, with no clear D. The CDR3 extends over 14 amino acids. Trimming shortened V by 5 bases and J by 5 bases, and 15 bases separated the two germline ends.

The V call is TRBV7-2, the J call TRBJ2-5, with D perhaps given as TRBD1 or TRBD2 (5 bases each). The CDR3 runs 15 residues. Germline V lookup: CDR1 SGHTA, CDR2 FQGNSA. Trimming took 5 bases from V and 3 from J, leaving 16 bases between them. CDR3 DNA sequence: TGTGCCAGCAGCCCACTACCGGGACCTGAAGAGACCCAGTACTTC. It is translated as CASSPLPGPEETQYF.

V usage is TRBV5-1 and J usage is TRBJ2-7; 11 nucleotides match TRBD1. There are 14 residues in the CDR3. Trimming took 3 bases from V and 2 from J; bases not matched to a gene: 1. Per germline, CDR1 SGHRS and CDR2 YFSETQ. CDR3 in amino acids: CASSWGQGAYEQYF. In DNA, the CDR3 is TGCGCCAGCAGCTGGGGACAGGGGGCCTACGAGCAGTACTTC.

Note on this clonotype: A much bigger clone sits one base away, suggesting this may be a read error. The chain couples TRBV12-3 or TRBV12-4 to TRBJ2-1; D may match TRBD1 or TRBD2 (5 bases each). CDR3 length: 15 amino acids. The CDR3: CTSSLGARNVNEQFF. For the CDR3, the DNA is TGTACCAGCAGCCTCGGGGCGAGGAATGTGAATGAGCAGTTCTTC.